This T cell receptor beta chain comes out of a study of blood T cells in healthy people across ages. Germline CDR1 reads SSHAT; CDR2 reads FNYEAQ (reference sequence). The germline V and J ends were trimmed by 3 bases and 5 bases, with 8 bases remaining between them. CDR3 length: 12 amino acids. This clonotype was counted between two and nine times. Primed by a sample-barcoded 5' primer and a J-beta primer mix, a second PCR proceeded for about 6 to 12 cycles. Unique molecular identifiers of 12 random nucleotides labeled each cDNA. One entry per CDR3 protein, called by TCRdb with MiXCR from the 5' RACE reads. Here the sample spans over 500,000 distinct CDR3 sequences, 25% to 35% being singletons. Separately, the same data were catalogued under a study of T cells of mothers and their children.

What was sequenced was blood. This TCR derives from a boy between 2 and 10 years old in good health. The J gene is TRBJ2-7, the V gene TRBV7-7, with D unresolved. CDR3 sequence reads: CASSFTADEQYF. The DNA of the CDR3 is TGTGCCAGCAGCTTTACGGCAGACGAGCAGTACTTC.